This TCR beta chain was recorded in a study of blood T cells in healthy people across ages (dated by TCRdb to the mid-2010s). For context, the study as a whole: In model experiments, template switching captured about one uniquely barcoded TCR beta cDNA molecule for every two T cells. To track age-related changes in TCR beta repertoire diversity, the study relied on deep sequencing normalized with unique cDNA molecular identifiers. The donors were split into four age groups: young (average 16 years), middle-aged (roughly 39), aged (roughly 68) and long-lived (about 82). To avoid experimental bias, donors of different ages were spread randomly across the sequencing lanes. For two donors (one aged 18 to 30 and one aged 80 or older), the study analyzed two additional independent replicas of 1 million unique cDNA reads from the same blood draw.

This clonotype appeared a few times. Its antigen is not yet known. One base away there is no much larger clone; base qualities are not given. V is clipped by 6 bases and J by 3 bases, and the sequence between their germline boundaries is 8 bases long. The CDR3 runs 12 amino acids, cysteine and phenylalanine included. This entry keeps only the CDR3 DNA: 36 bases, framed from base 1. In the germline V gene (reference sequence), CDR1 corresponds to SEHNR and CDR2 to FQNEAQ. Library prep was done by 5' RACE. The sequencer was an Illumina HiSeq 2500. A second roughly 7 to 11 cycle PCR used a sample-barcoded 5' primer and a J-beta primer mix. A unique molecular identifier was introduced onto each TCR beta cDNA molecule by a template-switch 5' adaptor carrying 12 random nucleotides. Each sample yielded at least 2.5 million CDR3-containing paired-end reads. First-strand cDNA was synthesized from all RNA with the Mint cDNA synthesis kit, primed by a TRBC-specific oligonucleotide. Following uracil-DNA glycosylase treatment, a first 18-cycle PCR with universal primers M1SS and BC2_uni_R was performed on all cDNA. Under the source paper's analysis protocol: For normalization, 1 million high-quality reads, each with a distinct molecular identifier, were randomly selected from each sample. Reads with shared molecular identifiers were discarded instead of being binned into consensus sequences. MiTCR, set to a Q25 quality threshold and the strictest error-elimination algorithm, was used for CDR3 identification, clonotype clustering and error correction. Lower-bound total TCR beta diversity was estimated with a nonparametric unseen species model using Euler transformation. The public sequencing data were trimmed at Q25 with fastp and processed into clonotypes with MiXCR by TCRdb, which kept only in-frame beta chains. All rows with the same CDR3 protein become a single entry with the most common DNA and genes. None of the V and J calls come from the authors' own analysis; TCRdb made them. The sample contains around 970,000 distinct CDR3 sequences, just over 50% of them found a single time. The ten largest clones add up to about a fifth of the sample.

Systemically healthy Caucasian individuals from Russia, 39 in total and aged roughly 6 to 100 years, were included as donors. Roughly 11 milliliters of peripheral blood were drawn from each donor into EDTA-treated Vacutainer tubes. Ficoll-Paque density-gradient centrifugation was used to isolate PBMCs, with at least 6.5 million per sample. Trizol reagent was used to extract total RNA from the PBMCs, yielding at least 6 micrograms per sample. Naive CD45RAhigh/CD27high T cell percentages were measured by flow cytometry on a PBMC aliquot from every donor. What the authors observed across the whole study: Compared with the aged group, the long-lived group had more naive CD4+ T cells, fewer expanded clones and increased TCR diversity, suggesting age selection. A strong correlation was found between observed TCR beta diversity and the percentage of naive T cells measured by flow cytometry. Conclusive comparison of naive and antigen-experienced compartments was prevented by the profiling of bulk unsorted PBMCs. Because donor CMV infection status was unknown, age-related changes in expanded clonotypes were potentially confounded. Estimates of total diversity based on one million sequenced T cells were considered lower bounds and underestimates. As age increased, observed TCR beta diversity per million T cells dropped in a roughly linear way, and a significant reduction was already evident by age about 36.

The material sequenced was blood. This sequence originates from a woman aged 60-70 years in good health. The chain couples TRBV7-9 to TRBJ2-5; the D segment cannot be called with confidence. CDR3 loop: CASRAYEETQYF. The nucleotide sequence is TGTGCCAGCAGGGCCTATGAAGAGACCCAGTACTTC.